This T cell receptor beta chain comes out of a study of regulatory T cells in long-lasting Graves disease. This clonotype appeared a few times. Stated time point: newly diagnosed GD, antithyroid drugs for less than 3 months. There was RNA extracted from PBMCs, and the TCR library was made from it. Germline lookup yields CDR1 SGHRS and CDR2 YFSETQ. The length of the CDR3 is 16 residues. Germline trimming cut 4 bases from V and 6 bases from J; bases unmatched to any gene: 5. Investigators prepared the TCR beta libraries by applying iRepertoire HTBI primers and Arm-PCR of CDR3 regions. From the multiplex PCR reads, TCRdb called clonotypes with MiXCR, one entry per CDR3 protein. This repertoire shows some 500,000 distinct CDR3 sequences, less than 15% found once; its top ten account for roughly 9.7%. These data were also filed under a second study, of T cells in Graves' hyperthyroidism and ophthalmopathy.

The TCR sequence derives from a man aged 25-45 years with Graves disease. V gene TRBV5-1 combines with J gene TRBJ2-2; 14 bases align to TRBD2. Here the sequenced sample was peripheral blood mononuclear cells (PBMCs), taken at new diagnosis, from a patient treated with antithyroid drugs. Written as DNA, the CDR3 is TGCGCCAGCAGCGGGACTAGCGGGAGTGTGGCCGGGGAGCTGTTTTTT. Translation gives CASSGTSGSVAGELFF.